The rows below give T cell receptor beta chains drawn from one sample of a study of blood T cell repertoires in COVID-19. Some clones are missing from TCRdb's copy, which holds only in-frame ones; the method was immunoSEQ multiplex PCR. The profile covers fewer than 350,000 clones, with roughly 85% appearing a single time and around 4.4% taken by the ten largest. What was sequenced was PBMCs or T cells enriched from blood (not recorded which). The receptors here all came from a middle-aged woman with acute COVID-19. CDR3s include the opening cysteine and the closing phenylalanine or tryptophan. Each record gives: V gene, J gene, D gene, clone size, CDR3 protein, CDR3 DNA. D genes are given only for firm matches. Only part of the rows carry a size: once, few, many, or a class if the clone is expanded.

v_gene: TRBV27
j_gene: TRBJ2-7
d_gene: NA
abundance: NA
CDR3aa: CASSLRAWAGLAREQYF
CDR3nt: TGTGCCAGCAGTTTAAGGGCCTGGGCGGGGCTTGCTCGGGAGCAGTACTTC

v_gene: TRBV7-2
j_gene: TRBJ2-3
d_gene: TRBD2
abundance: NA
CDR3aa: CASSSDPGLAGVYTDTQYF
CDR3nt: TGTGCCAGCAGCTCCGATCCGGGACTAGCGGGGGTATACACAGATACGCAGTATTTT

v_gene: TRBV7-2
j_gene: TRBJ1-2
d_gene: NA
abundance: NA
CDR3aa: CASSLEFGRGYGYTF
CDR3nt: TGTGCCAGCAGCTTAGAGTTTGGCCGGGGGTATGGCTACACCTTC

v_gene: TRBV15
j_gene: TRBJ2-3
d_gene: NA
abundance: NA
CDR3aa: CATSSSQGSDTQYF
CDR3nt: TGTGCCACCAGCAGCTCCCAGGGTTCAGATACGCAGTATTTT

v_gene: TRBV12-3/TRBV12-4
j_gene: TRBJ2-1
d_gene: NA
abundance: NA
CDR3aa: CASSSFNEQFF
CDR3nt: TGTGCCAGCAGTTCCTTCAATGAGCAGTTCTTC

v_gene: TRBV9
j_gene: TRBJ1-6
d_gene: NA
abundance: NA
CDR3aa: CASSTRGTPLHF
CDR3nt: TGTGCCAGCAGCACCCGCGGGACACCCCTCCACTTT

v_gene: TRBV5-1
j_gene: TRBJ1-1
d_gene: NA
abundance: NA
CDR3aa: CASSLTGNTEAFF
CDR3nt: TGCGCCAGCAGCTTGACAGGAAACACTGAAGCTTTCTTT

v_gene: TRBV27
j_gene: TRBJ1-1
d_gene: NA
abundance: NA
CDR3aa: CASSPQMRGTTLNTEAFF
CDR3nt: TGTGCCAGCAGTCCCCAAATGCGGGGCACCACGTTGAACACTGAAGCTTTCTTT

v_gene: TRBV2
j_gene: TRBJ2-5
d_gene: TRBD2
abundance: NA
CDR3aa: CASSDFLAGVQETQYF
CDR3nt: TGTGCCAGCAGTGATTTCCTAGCGGGAGTACAAGAGACCCAGTACTTC

v_gene: TRBV7-2
j_gene: TRBJ2-5
d_gene: NA
abundance: NA
CDR3aa: CASSLALGQGGSETQYF
CDR3nt: TGTGCCAGCAGCTTAGCGCTAGGGCAGGGGGGCTCAGAGACCCAGTACTTC

v_gene: TRBV9
j_gene: TRBJ1-5
d_gene: TRBD1
abundance: once
CDR3aa: CASSVDHPGTGNGNQPQHF
CDR3nt: TGTGCCAGCAGCGTAGACCACCCCGGGACAGGGAATGGCAATCAGCCCCAGCATTTT

v_gene: TRBV29-1
j_gene: TRBJ1-2
d_gene: NA
abundance: NA
CDR3aa: CSVVRDSFLLYGYTF
CDR3nt: TGCAGCGTTGTACGGGACTCCTTCCTTCTTTATGGCTACACCTTC

v_gene: TRBV9
j_gene: TRBJ2-3
d_gene: TRBD2
abundance: NA
CDR3aa: CASSVGGGGSLSTDTQYF
CDR3nt: TGTGCCAGCAGCGTAGGAGGCGGGGGGTCCCTCAGCACAGATACGCAGTATTTT

v_gene: TRBV9
j_gene: TRBJ2-6
d_gene: NA
abundance: NA
CDR3aa: CASSVVISGANVLTF
CDR3nt: TGTGCCAGCAGCGTAGTAATTTCTGGGGCCAACGTCCTGACTTTC

v_gene: TRBV12-3/TRBV12-4
j_gene: TRBJ2-7
d_gene: NA
abundance: NA
CDR3aa: CASSITRYEQYF
CDR3nt: TGTGCCAGCAGTATCACAAGATACGAGCAGTACTTC

v_gene: TRBV6-5
j_gene: TRBJ2-1
d_gene: TRBD2
abundance: NA
CDR3aa: CASSHGLAEQFF
CDR3nt: TGTGCCAGCAGTCATGGACTAGCGGAGCAGTTCTTC